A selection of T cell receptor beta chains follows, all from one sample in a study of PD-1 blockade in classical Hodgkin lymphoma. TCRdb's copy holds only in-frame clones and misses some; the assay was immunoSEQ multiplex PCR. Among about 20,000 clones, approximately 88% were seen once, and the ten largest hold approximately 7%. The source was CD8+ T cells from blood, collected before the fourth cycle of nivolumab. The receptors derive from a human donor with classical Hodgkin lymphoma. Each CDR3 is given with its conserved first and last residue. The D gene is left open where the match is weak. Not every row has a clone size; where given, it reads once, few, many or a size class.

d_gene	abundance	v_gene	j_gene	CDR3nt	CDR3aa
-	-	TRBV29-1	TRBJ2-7	TGCAGCGTTTTCGGGGATACCTCCTACGAGCAGTACTTC	CSVFGDTSYEQYF
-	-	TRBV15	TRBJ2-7	TGTGCCACCAGCAGAGATCACGGGGGTGGGAGAGAGCAGTACTTC	CATSRDHGGGREQYF
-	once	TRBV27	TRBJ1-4	TGTGCCAGCAGTTTATTTTCCAGGGGTGAAAAACTGTTTTTT	CASSLFSRGEKLFF
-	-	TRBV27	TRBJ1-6	TGTGCCAGCAGTTTTCCAGGGGAGTCGTCACCCCTCCACTTT	CASSFPGESSPLHF
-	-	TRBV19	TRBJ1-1	TGTGCCAGCACCGAAATGGAGGTAACTGAAGCTTTCTTT	CASTEMEVTEAFF
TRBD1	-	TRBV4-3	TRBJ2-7	TGCGCCAGCAGCCAATCACAGGGGACCGAGCAGTACTTC	CASSQSQGTEQYF
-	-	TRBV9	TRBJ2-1	TGTGCCAGCTGTCCCGGGACAAACTACAATGAGCAGTTCTTC	CASCPGTNYNEQFF
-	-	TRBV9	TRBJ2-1	TGTGCCAGCAGCACCTACAATGAGCAGTTCTTC	CASSTYNEQFF
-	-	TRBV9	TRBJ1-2	TGTGCCAGCAGCGCACATATACCGGGGGCGGGGGATGGCTACACCTTC	CASSAHIPGAGDGYTF
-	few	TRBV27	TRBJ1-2	TGTGCCACCGGGGGACGGAACTATGGCTACACCTTC	CATGGRNYGYTF
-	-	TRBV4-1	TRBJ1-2	TGCGCCAGCAGCCAAGATCTCAGGGCCGGCTTAGGCTACACCTTC	CASSQDLRAGLGYTF
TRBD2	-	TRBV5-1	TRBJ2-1	TGCGCCAGCAGCGCCGGACTAGCGGGGGGTATCTACAATGAGCAGTTCTTC	CASSAGLAGGIYNEQFF
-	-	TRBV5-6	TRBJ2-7	TGTGCCAGCACTGGGAAGGTTTCCCAATATCCTTTGGCTCAGTACTTC	CASTGKVSQYPLAQYF
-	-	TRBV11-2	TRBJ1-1	TGTGCCAGCGAGGGCTTTGAAGCTTTCTTT	CASEGFEAFF
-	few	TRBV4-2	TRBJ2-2	TGTGCCAGCGCTCTAGGAGAGACCGGGGAGCTGTTTTTT	CASALGETGELFF
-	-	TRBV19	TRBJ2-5	TGTGCCAGTAGTATCGCCCAAGAGAGAGAGACCCAGTACTTC	CASSIAQERETQYF
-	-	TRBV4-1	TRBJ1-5	TGCGCCAGCAGCCAAGATGATAGTCTCAATCAGCCCCAGCATTTT	CASSQDDSLNQPQHF
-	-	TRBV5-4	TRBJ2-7	TGTGCCAGCAGCTCCTCCACGAGCTCCTACGAGCAGTACTTC	CASSSSTSSYEQYF
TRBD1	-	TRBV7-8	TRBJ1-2	TGTGCCAGCAGCTTAGCATTGACAGGGGGCTTGAGTGGCTACACCTTC	CASSLALTGGLSGYTF
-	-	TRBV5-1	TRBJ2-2	TGCGCCAGCAGTCGATACGGGGAGCTGTTTTTT	CASSRYGELFF
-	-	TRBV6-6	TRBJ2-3	TGTGCCAGCAGTTACTCGCACGGGTCGGGCACGCAGTATTTT	CASSYSHGSGTQYF
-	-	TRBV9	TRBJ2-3	TGTGCCAGCAGCGCCGGGACTGTTAGCACAGATACGCAGTATTTT	CASSAGTVSTDTQYF
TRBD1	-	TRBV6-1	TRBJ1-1	TGTGCCAGCAGTGAGGGAGACAGGGAACCGAACACTGAAGCTTTCTTT	CASSEGDREPNTEAFF
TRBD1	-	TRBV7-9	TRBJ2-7	TGTGCCAGCAGCTTCTCGGCCGGGACAGGCTCTTTACTCTCCTACGAGCAGTACTTC	CASSFSAGTGSLLSYEQYF
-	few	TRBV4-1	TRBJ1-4	TGCGCCAGCAGCCAAGATACCCCGGGGGGATTCTCTGAAAAACTGTTTTTT	CASSQDTPGGFSEKLFF
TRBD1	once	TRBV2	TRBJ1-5	TGTGCCAGCAGTGAAGGGATCCGGGACAGGATTAGCAATCAGCCCCAGCATTTT	CASSEGIRDRISNQPQHF
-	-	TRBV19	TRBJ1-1	TGTGCCAGTACGCCAGGGGCATTCGACACTGAAGCTTTCTTT	CASTPGAFDTEAFF
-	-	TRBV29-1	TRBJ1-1	TGCAGCGTTGGAAGAAACACTGAAGCTTTCTTT	CSVGRNTEAFF
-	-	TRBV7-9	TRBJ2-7	TGTGCCAGCAGCTTAGGAGCCTGGACTGACGAGCAGTACTTC	CASSLGAWTDEQYF
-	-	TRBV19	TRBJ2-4	TGTGCCAGTAGTATAGACCGAGTTGCCAAAAACATTCAGTACTTC	CASSIDRVAKNIQYF
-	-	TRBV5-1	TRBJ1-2	TGCGCCAGCAGCCGTCCAGGGGATGGCTACACCTTC	CASSRPGDGYTF
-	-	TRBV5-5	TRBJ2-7	TGTGCCAGCAGCTGGGGAGGACAGGACGAGCAGTACTTC	CASSWGGQDEQYF
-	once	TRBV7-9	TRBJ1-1	TGTGCCGCGGGTTGGGACACTGAAGCTTTCTTT	CAAGWDTEAFF
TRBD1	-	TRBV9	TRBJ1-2	TGTGCCAGCAGCGTAGGGACAGGAGCTAACTATGGCTACACCTTC	CASSVGTGANYGYTF
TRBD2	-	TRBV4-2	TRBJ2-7	TGTGCCAGCAGCCAAGCCCTAGCGGGGGCCTCCTACGAGCAGTACTTC	CASSQALAGASYEQYF
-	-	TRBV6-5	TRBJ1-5	TGTGCCAGCAGTCCAGGCGGGAGAAGCAATCAGCCCCAGCATTTT	CASSPGGRSNQPQHF
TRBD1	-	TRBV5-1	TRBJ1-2	TGCGCCAGCAGGGGAGAGTCGGGACAGGGGTTCACCTATGGCTACACCTTC	CASRGESGQGFTYGYTF
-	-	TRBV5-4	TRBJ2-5	TGTGCCAGCAGCTTGGTTACAGGGATAGAGACCCAGTACTTC	CASSLVTGIETQYF
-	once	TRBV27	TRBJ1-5	TGTGCCAGCAGTTTATGGGCTGGGAGCAATCAGCCCCAGCATTTT	CASSLWAGSNQPQHF
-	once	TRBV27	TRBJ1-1	TGTGCCAGCAGTTTAACGGGGGCCCTTGGCACTGAAGCTTTCTTT	CASSLTGALGTEAFF
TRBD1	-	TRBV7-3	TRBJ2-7	TGTGCCAGCAGCTTAGGGGGACAGTCGGACGAGCAGTACTTC	CASSLGGQSDEQYF
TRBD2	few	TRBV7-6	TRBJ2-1	TGTGCCAGCAGCTTAGGTATTAGCGGGGGAGGGAATGAGCAGTTCTTC	CASSLGISGGGNEQFF
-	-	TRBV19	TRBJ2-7	TGTGCCAGTAGTACCCAAACAGGGTTGGACTACGAGCAGTACTTC	CASSTQTGLDYEQYF
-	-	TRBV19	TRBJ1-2	TGTGCCAGTAGTATAGCGGGACGAGCTAACTATGGCTACACCTTC	CASSIAGRANYGYTF
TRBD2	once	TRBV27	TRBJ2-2	TGTGCCAGCAGAACCCTCCTAGCGGGGGGGGGCACCGGGGAGCTGTTTTTT	CASRTLLAGGGTGELFF
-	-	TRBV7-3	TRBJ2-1	TGTGCCAGCAGCTACCAACCCGCGACGGACTCCTACAATGAGCAGTTCTTC	CASSYQPATDSYNEQFF
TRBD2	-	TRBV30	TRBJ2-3	TGTGCCTGGAATCGGGGGGGCACAGATACGCAGTATTTT	CAWNRGGTDTQYF
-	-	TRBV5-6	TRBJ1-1	TGTGCCAGCAGCTTGGAGGCGAGTACTGAAGCTTTCTTT	CASSLEASTEAFF